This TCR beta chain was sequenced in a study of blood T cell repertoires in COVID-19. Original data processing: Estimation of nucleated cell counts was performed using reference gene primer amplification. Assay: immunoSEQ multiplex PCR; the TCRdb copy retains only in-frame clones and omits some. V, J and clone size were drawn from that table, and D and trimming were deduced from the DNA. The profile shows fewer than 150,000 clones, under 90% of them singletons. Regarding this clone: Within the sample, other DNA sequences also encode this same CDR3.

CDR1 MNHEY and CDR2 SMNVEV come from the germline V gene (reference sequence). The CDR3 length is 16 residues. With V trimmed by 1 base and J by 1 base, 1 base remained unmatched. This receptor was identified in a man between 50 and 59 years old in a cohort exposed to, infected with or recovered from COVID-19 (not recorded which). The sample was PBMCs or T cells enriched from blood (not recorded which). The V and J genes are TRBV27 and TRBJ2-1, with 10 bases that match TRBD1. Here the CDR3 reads CASSLWGQGSYNEQFF. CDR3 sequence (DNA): TGTGCCAGCAGTTTATGGGGACAGGGGTCCTACAATGAGCAGTTCTTC.